The 8 T cell receptor beta chains listed next were all sequenced from one sample in a study of PD-1 blockade in classical Hodgkin lymphoma. Assay used: immunoSEQ multiplex PCR; TCRdb lists only in-frame clones, some missing. The sample records about 12,000 clones, under 85% being singletons. Brentuximab vedotin exposure varied among the patients, all of whom had relapsed after autologous stem cell transplantation. Magnetic negative selection served to purify CD4+ T cells out of PBMCs that had been thawed. The sequencing here drew on CD4+ T cells from blood, taken at baseline. These receptors came from a human donor with classical Hodgkin lymphoma.

The rearrangement uses TRBV5-1 and TRBJ1-2, with 7 bases matching TRBD1. CDR3 length equals 13 residues. Germline loops: CDR1 SGHRS, CDR2 YFSETQ. J lost 4 bases, V lost 2 bases, and 2 bases had no gene match. CDR3 sequence reads: CASSFDRVYGYTF. In DNA, the CDR3 is TGCGCCAGCAGCTTCGACAGGGTCTATGGCTACACCTTC.

V and J are TRBV4-1 and TRBJ2-7; TRBD2 matches at 10 bases. Germline V lookup: CDR1 MGHRA, CDR2 YSYEKL. J gave up 0 bases and V 4 bases, and 15 bases lay outside the gene matches. This CDR3 is built from 19 residues. The CDR3 DNA is TGCGCCAGCAGCCCCCTCCTTAGACTAGCGGGCCAGTTCTCCTACGAGCAGTACTTC. It encodes CASSPLLRLAGQFSYEQYF.

The chain has TRBV12-5 and TRBJ2-3; weak D call: TRBD2 (5 bases). This CDR3 has 13 amino acids. Germline V lookup: CDR1 LGHNT, CDR2 FRNRAP. Trimming took 0 bases from V and 10 from J, leaving 11 bases between them. CDR3 nucleotides: TGTGCTAGTGGTTTGGTAGGAGGCGCAGCGCAGTATTTT. Translation: CASGLVGGAAQYF. Looking up the rest from reference TRBV12-5 and TRBJ2-3 gives the full variable domain: DARVTQTPRHKVTEMGQEVTMRCQPILGHNTVFWYRQTMMQGLELLAYFRNRAPLDDSGMPKDRFSAEMPDATLATLKIQPSEPRDSAVYFCASGLVGGAAQYFGPGTRLTVL.

The V gene is TRBV19, the J gene TRBJ2-3; a weak D match, TRBD2 (7 bases). V was cut by 1 base and J by 5 bases, with 13 bases left in between. The CDR3 is 15 residues long. In germline, CDR1 is LNHDA, CDR2 SQIVND (reference sequence). CDR3 sequence: CASSIAAGAGDTQYF. CDR3 bases: TGTGCCAGTAGTATAGCCGCGGGGGCGGGAGATACGCAGTATTTT.

This rearrangement joins TRBV19 to TRBJ2-3; TRBD2 aligns across 13 bases. The CDR3 has 16 residues. V gave up 4 bases and J gave up 4 bases; unmatched junction bases: 5. Germline values: CDR1 LNHDA, CDR2 SQIVND (reference sequence). CDR3 sequence (DNA): TGTGCCAGTAGTACCGGACTAGCGGGGGCGTCAGATACGCAGTATTTT. Translating gives CASSTGLAGASDTQYF. Full variable domain (missing parts from reference TRBV19 and TRBJ2-3): DGGITQSPKYLFRKEGQNVTLSCEQNLNHDAMYWYRQDPGQGLRLIYYSQIVNDFQKGDIAEGYSVSREKKESFPLTVTSAQKNPTAFYLCASSTGLAGASDTQYFGPGTRLTVL.

This chain links TRBV10-3 with TRBJ2-5, with 14 nucleotides matching TRBD2. CDR1 is ENHRY and CDR2 is SYGVKD in the germline V gene. V gave up 5 bases and J gave up 2 bases; unmatched junction bases: 4. This CDR3 has 16 amino acids. CDR3 bases: TGTGCCATCAGTATGGGGACTAGCGGGGGACAAGAGACCCAGTACTTC. Its translation: CAISMGTSGGQETQYF.

The chain couples TRBV10-3 to TRBJ1-1, with TRBD1 as a possible D gene (5 bases). This CDR3 is 14 amino acids long. The germline CDR1 and CDR2 sequences are ENHRY and SYGVKD. V lost 6 bases to trimming and J lost 1 base, with 12 bases between them. The CDR3 protein is CAISPRGTNTEAFF. The DNA of the CDR3 is TGTGCCATCAGCCCCCGGGGGACGAACACTGAAGCTTTCTTT.

The CDR3 sequence is CASSPTGYAKNIQYF. The CDR3 DNA sequence: TGTGCCAGCAGCCCGACAGGGTACGCCAAAAACATTCAGTACTTC. The rearrangement links TRBV5-4 to TRBJ2-4; TRBD1 matches 7 bases. V trimming: 4 bases; J trimming: 1 base; junction bases outside the gene matches: 5. Germline CDR1 SGHNT, CDR2 YYREEE (reference sequence). The CDR3 is 15 amino acids.